Listed here are 21 T cell receptor beta chains from one sample, sequenced in a study of OX40 agonist ivuxolimab in advanced cancers. Profiled with immunoSEQ multiplex PCR; TCRdb holds only in-frame clones, not every one. Of 65,000 to 90,000 clones detected, 91% appear once; the ten largest clones hold about 7.6%. Source: CD4+ or CD8+ T cells sorted from blood, taken in a trial of the OX40 agonist ivuxolimab. The source of these receptors is an adult with an advanced solid tumor such as melanoma, head and neck, liver or kidney cancer.

This clone was observed a single time. V usage is TRBV28 and J usage is TRBJ2-7; D not resolved. Trimming took 6 bases from V and 6 from J, leaving 9 bases between them. Looked up from germline, CDR1 is MDHEN and CDR2 is SYDVKM. The CDR3 consists of 11 residues. The CDR3 DNA reads TGTGCCAGCAGATTCATCGGCGAGCAGTACTTC. Translating gives CASRFIGEQYF. Full variable domain (missing parts from reference TRBV28 and TRBJ2-7): DVKVTQSSRYLVKRTGEKVFLECVQDMDHENMFWYRQDPGLGLRLIYFSYDVKMKEKGDIPEGYSVSREKKERFSLILESASTNQTSMYLCASRFIGEQYFGPGTRLTVT.

The chain couples TRBV30 to TRBJ1-1; 8 nucleotides agree with TRBD1. The CDR3 covers 12 residues. J gave up 5 bases and V 7 bases, and 6 bases lay outside the gene matches. Germline V CDR1 and CDR2: GTSNPN, SVGIG (reference sequence). The CDR3 DNA reads as TGTGCCTTTCCTGGACAGGGAACTGAAGCTTTCTTT. Translated: CAFPGQGTEAFF. The variable domain in full, completed from reference TRBV30 and TRBJ1-1, reads SQTIHQWPATLVQPVGSPLSLECTVEGTSNPNLYWYRQAAGRGLQLLFYSVGIGQISSEVPQNLSASRPQDRQFILSSKKLLLSDSGFYLCAFPGQGTEAFFGQGTRLTVV.

The table lists this clone with a count of one. V gene TRBV30 combines with J gene TRBJ2-1; 14 bases align to TRBD2. After removal of 1 base from V and 12 bases from J, the junction contained 8 bases not matched to a gene. The CDR3 has 15 residues. Germline CDR1 is GTSNPN and CDR2 is SVGIG (reference sequence). CDR3 in amino acids: CAWSDPGLAGVGQFF. CDR3 bases: TGTGCCTGGAGTGATCCGGGACTAGCGGGAGTGGGGCAGTTCTTC.

This clone was observed a single time. This rearrangement joins TRBV5-6 to TRBJ1-6; 10 nucleotides align to TRBD1. J was trimmed by 8 bases and V by 3 bases; bases with no gene match: 8. CDR1 is SGHDT, CDR2 YYEEEE, per germline. The CDR3 spans 16 residues. CDR3 DNA: TGTGCCAGCAGCTACCTGACAGGGGGCATATATTCACCCCTCCACTTT. Translated: CASSYLTGGIYSPLHF.

The J gene is TRBJ2-1, the V gene TRBV10-3, with D possibly being TRBD2 (6 bases). CDR3 length: 16 amino acids. Trimming removed 0 bases at V and 0 bases at J, with 9 bases between. Germline CDR1 reads ENHRY; CDR2 reads SYGVKD. CDR3 protein: CAISESIADSYNEQFF. DNA for the CDR3: TGTGCCATCAGTGAGTCGATAGCGGACTCCTACAATGAGCAGTTCTTC.

As for this clone: This sample includes further DNA sequences coding for the same CDR3. The chain joins TRBV23-1 to TRBJ1-5; the D gene is possibly TRBD1 (5 bases). TRBV23-1 is given ORF status, its function remaining uncertain. Trimming took 3 bases from V and 5 from J, leaving 14 bases between them. The CDR3 contains 15 residues. CDR3 protein: CASSQREGLDQPQHF. In DNA, the CDR3 is TGCGCCAGCAGTCAGCGCGAGGGACTTGATCAGCCCCAGCATTTT.

V usage is TRBV7-2 and J usage is TRBJ2-4; 7 nucleotides match TRBD1. Germline CDR1 reads SGHTA; CDR2 reads FQGNSA. Unmatched junction bases numbered 8, after V lost 3 bases and J lost 6 bases. The CDR3 spans 15 residues. The CDR3 sequence: CASSFRQGTLNIQYF. The CDR3 DNA is TGTGCCAGCAGCTTTCGACAGGGAACCCTAAACATTCAGTACTTC.

The chain recombines TRBV11-2 with TRBJ2-1; 11 bases are a match to TRBD2. V was clipped by 1 base and J by 1 base; unmatched bases: 3. The germline V gene encodes CDR1 SGHAT and CDR2 FQNNGV. This CDR3 region has 17 residues. The CDR3 is CASSLGLAGGSYNEQFF. The CDR3, as DNA: TGTGCCAGCAGCTTAGGCCTAGCGGGAGGTTCCTACAATGAGCAGTTCTTC.

This chain uses TRBV28 with TRBJ2-1; 7 bases match TRBD2. Germline V gene lookup returns CDR1 MDHEN and CDR2 SYDVKM. Germline trimming cut 5 bases from V and 3 bases from J; bases unmatched to any gene: 7. This CDR3 spans 15 amino acids. The CDR3 loop reads CASSPAGLYYNEQFF. The CDR3 DNA reads as TGTGCCAGCAGTCCAGCGGGGCTTTACTACAATGAGCAGTTCTTC.

The rearrangement uses TRBV7-3 and TRBJ2-3; D gene uncertain. Germline V gene lookup returns CDR1 SGHTA and CDR2 FQGTGA. The CDR3 totals 15 residues. The germline V and J ends were trimmed by 5 bases and 6 bases, with 18 bases remaining between them. The CDR3 nucleotides are TGTGCCAGCAGCCCCACCGGGTCCTTCCTCGATACGCAGTATTTT. Protein sequence: CASSPTGSFLDTQYF.

V is TRBV10-3 and J is TRBJ1-1, with 10 nucleotides matching TRBD1. The CDR3 is made up of 13 amino acids. Germline V gene sequence: CDR1 ENHRY, CDR2 SYGVKD. V was clipped by 7 bases and J by 11 bases; unmatched bases: 10. CDR3 bases: TGTGCCATCAAATTGACAGGGGGCGATTCGGCTTTCTTT. Its translation is CAIKLTGGDSAFF.

The rearrangement uses TRBV6-1 and TRBJ1-5; 8 bases match TRBD1. Germline CDR1 and CDR2: MNHNS and SASEGT. The CDR3 spans 15 residues. The junction had 5 bases not matched to a gene; V was cut back by 1 base and J by 6 bases. The CDR3 reads CASSEETGEGQPQHF. DNA for the CDR3: TGTGCCAGCAGTGAAGAGACAGGGGAGGGTCAGCCCCAGCATTTT.

Worth noting for this clone: The junction and the germline gene differ at one end; a read error may be behind it. V is TRBV15 and J is TRBJ2-5; D perhaps matches TRBD1 (5 bases). The CDR3 contains 14 residues. Per the germline V gene, CDR1 is LNHNV and CDR2 is YYDKDF (reference sequence). CDR3 DNA sequence: TGTGCCACCAGCAGAACAGGCGCTCAAGGGACCCAGTACTTC. Its translation is CATSRTGAQGTQYF.

V usage is TRBV10-3 and J usage is TRBJ2-1; 14 nucleotides agree with TRBD2. The V gene end was trimmed by 0 bases and the J gene end by 3 bases; junction bases not matched to a gene: 4. CDR1 and CDR2 from the germline V gene are ENHRY and SYGVKD. CDR3 length: 18 residues. As DNA, the CDR3 is TGTGCCATCAGTGAGTCGGGGACTAGCGGGGGATTCTACAATGAGCAGTTCTTC. Translation: CAISESGTSGGFYNEQFF.

The genes are TRBV4-3 and TRBJ1-2; D gene unclear. CDR3 size: 17 residues. The germline V and J ends were trimmed by 1 base and 4 bases, with 19 bases remaining between them. The V gene's germline CDR1 is LGHNA and CDR2 YSLEER. Here the CDR3 DNA reads TGCGCCAGCAGCCAAGTCGGCGGATATCGGCACCGCTATGGCTACACCTTC. Translation: CASSQVGGYRHRYGYTF.

V and J are TRBV27 and TRBJ2-6; D remains ambiguous. The CDR3 is 14 amino acids. The germline V and J ends were trimmed by 0 bases and 2 bases, with 2 bases remaining between them. Germline V CDR1 and CDR2: MNHEY, SMNVEV (reference sequence). The CDR3 DNA reads as TGTGCCAGCAGTTTATCACCTGGGGCCAACGTCCTGACTTTC. Amino acids: CASSLSPGANVLTF.

The chain couples TRBV19 to TRBJ1-1; 9 bases fit TRBD1. CDR1 is LNHDA and CDR2 is SQIVND in the germline V gene (reference sequence). This CDR3 comprises 18 residues. The ends lost 0 bases at V and 0 bases at J; junction bases unmatched: 8. The CDR3 spells CASSIDGQGHSVNTEAFF. DNA of the CDR3: TGTGCCAGTAGTATAGACGGACAGGGGCACTCTGTGAACACTGAAGCTTTCTTT.

The J gene is TRBJ2-1, the V gene TRBV25-1; 10 bases align to TRBD2. The CDR3 runs to 15 residues. Germline V gene sequence: CDR1 MGHDK, CDR2 SYGVNS. J lost 4 bases, V lost 6 bases, and 6 bases had no gene match. Here the CDR3 reads CASRTSGSLYNEQFF. The DNA for the CDR3 is TGTGCCAGCAGGACTAGCGGGTCGCTATACAATGAGCAGTTCTTC.

The chain joins TRBV25-1 to TRBJ2-3; TRBD2 matches 14 bases. Per the germline V gene, CDR1 is MGHDK and CDR2 is SYGVNS. Trimming at V came to 8 bases and at J to 4 bases, leaving 11 bases not matched to a gene. CDR3 length: 17 amino acids. DNA of the CDR3: TGTGCCAGCGGGTTTGGACTAGCGGGGGGCAGCGCAGATACGCAGTATTTT. Encoded protein: CASGFGLAGGSADTQYF.

This sequence joins TRBV27 and TRBJ1-5, with D possibly matching TRBD1 (6 bases). V shed 6 bases and J shed 2 bases, with 14 bases lying between them. This CDR3 comprises 15 residues. Germline V CDR1 and CDR2: MNHEY, SMNVEV (reference sequence). The CDR3 loop reads CASRPGGQGNQPQHF. The CDR3 coding sequence is TGTGCCAGCAGACCGGGGGGGCAGGGCAATCAGCCCCAGCATTTT.

CDR3 nucleotide sequence: TGCGCCAGCAGCCAAGTATGGTCAGGGGACCAGCCCCAGCATTTT. Protein product: CASSQVWSGDQPQHF. The rearrangement links TRBV4-1 to TRBJ1-5, with a tentative D call TRBD1 (6 bases). Germline CDR1 MGHRA, CDR2 YSYEKL. The CDR3 covers 15 residues. V was trimmed by 1 base and J by 7 bases, leaving 14 bases between them.